The sequence of this T cell receptor (beta chain) was determined in a study of a mutant IDH1 vaccine in newly diagnosed glioma. Study information: Before enrollment, the patients had been treated with radiotherapy alone, temozolomide alone, or both together. Most of them had received both.

To note about this clone: Its antigen is unidentified.

The CDR3 contains 14 residues. Deletions cut 8 bases from V and 7 bases from J, with 17 bases between. The germline V gene has CDR1 SEHNR and CDR2 FQNEAQ (reference sequence). Repertoires were generated with immunoSEQ multiplex PCR, while TCRdb's copy carries only in-frame clones and drops some. The sample contains over 45,000 clones, around 94% of which appear only once. Time point noted: week 35, safety follow-up. Vaccination comprised doses that each held 300 ug of mutant IDH1 20-mer peptide, plus topical imiquimod. The donor cohort comprised cases of new WHO grade 3 or 4 IDH1-mutant, ATRX-lost astrocytoma.

The V and J genes are TRBV7-9 and TRBJ2-2; D may be TRBD2 (6 bases). The clonotype comes from a man aged 45 to 65 with glioma. This specimen consisted of PBMCs, obtained from a glioma patient whose treatment included an IDH1 peptide vaccine. The CDR3 region has the DNA TGTGCCAGCGGCATGACCGGGAGTGGCGGGGAGCTGTTTTTT. Translated: CASGMTGSGGELFF.